These 15 T cell receptor beta chains share one sample of origin, sequenced in a study of blood T cell repertoires in COVID-19. Assay used: immunoSEQ multiplex PCR; TCRdb lists only in-frame clones, some missing. The sample lists 100,000 to 150,000 clones; roughly three quarters were seen once. The sample taken for sequencing was peripheral blood. These receptors all stem from a woman aged 70-85 years with acute or convalescent COVID-19.

This sequence joins TRBV7-9 and TRBJ1-1; TRBD1 might be the D (6 bases). Germline V gene data show CDR1 as SEHNR and CDR2 as FQNEAQ (reference sequence). Trimming left V 1 base short and J 10 bases short, with 13 bases between. The CDR3 runs 13 residues. The CDR3 region is CASSLVVDRGAFF. The CDR3 DNA reads as TGTGCCAGCAGCTTAGTGGTGGACAGAGGAGCTTTCTTT. The entire variable domain, with the rest obtained from reference TRBV7-9 and TRBJ1-1, is as follows: DTGVSQNPRHKITKRGQNVTFRCDPISEHNRLYWYRQTLGQGPEFLTYFQNEAQLEKSRLLSDRFSAERPKGSFSTLEIQRTEQGDSAMYLCASSLVVDRGAFFGQGTRLTVV.

V gene TRBV29-1 combines with J gene TRBJ1-2; D gene uncertain. The length of the CDR3 is 11 residues. Trimming cost V 5 bases and J 2 bases, with 6 bases left between them. Per germline, CDR1 SQVTM and CDR2 ANQGSEA. The CDR3 DNA reads as TGCAGCGTTTTACAGAACTATGGCTACACCTTC. Protein: CSVLQNYGYTF.

This sequence joins TRBV15 and TRBJ1-4; the match to TRBD1 covers 11 bases. Per the germline V gene, CDR1 is LNHNV and CDR2 is YYDKDF (reference sequence). The V and J ends lost 3 bases and 7 bases, in that order; junction bases with no gene match: 4. The CDR3 length is 15 residues. The CDR3 loop reads CATSRDRGLSEKLFF. CDR3 DNA sequence: TGTGCCACCAGCAGGGACAGGGGGCTTTCTGAAAAACTGTTTTTT.

The rearrangement uses TRBV9 and TRBJ1-2; D gene uncertain. Trimming took off 0 bases at V and 0 bases at J, with 9 bases between the two ends. CDR3 length: 15 amino acids. Germline CDR1 SGDLS, CDR2 YYNGEE. Written as DNA, the CDR3 is TGTGCCAGCAGCGTAGGTGACACCCCTAACTATGGCTACACCTTC. Its protein product is CASSVGDTPNYGYTF.

The table lists this clone with a few counts. V usage is TRBV6-5 and J usage is TRBJ1-2; no firm D call. Germline CDR1 and CDR2: MNHEY and SVGAGI. Trimming took 2 bases from V and 0 from J, leaving 10 bases between them. The CDR3 is made up of 15 amino acids. CDR3 sequence reads: CASSYAGGANYGYTF. Written as DNA, the CDR3 is TGTGCCAGCAGTTACGCCGGTGGAGCTAACTATGGCTACACCTTC.

In nucleotides, the CDR3 is TGTGCCAGCAGTCCCGGGACTAGGGAGCCCGGGGAGCTGTTTTTT. Its translation is CASSPGTREPGELFF. The chain couples TRBV14 to TRBJ2-2; 8 positions match TRBD2. The CDR3 is 15 amino acids. Germline V gene sequence: CDR1 SGHDN, CDR2 FVKESK. J lost 6 bases, V lost 6 bases, and 9 bases had no gene match.

A single count supports this clone. In nucleotides, the CDR3 is TGTGCCAGCAGTGGACAGGGAAAGGCTGGGGCCAACGTCCTGACTTTC. It is translated as CASSGQGKAGANVLTF. The gene calls are TRBV2 and TRBJ2-6, with 7 bases identical to TRBD1. The trim removed 4 bases at V and 2 bases at J, leaving 5 bases unmatched. There are 16 residues in the CDR3. Germline V gene sequence: CDR1 SNHLY, CDR2 FYNNEI.

This clone was seen just once. The rearrangement uses TRBV10-3 and TRBJ1-3; 7 bases agree with TRBD1. CDR3 length: 15 amino acids. Germline values: CDR1 ENHRY, CDR2 SYGVKD. Trimming cost V 4 bases and J 3 bases; bases outside gene matches: 6. The DNA for the CDR3 is TGTGCCATCAGTGGACAGGGTGTTGTTGGAAACACCATATATTTT. Its translation: CAISGQGVVGNTIYF.

The chain joins TRBV6-5 to TRBJ2-5; 8 positions match TRBD1. V was pared by 6 bases and J by 2 bases, with 2 bases of the junction left unmatched. The CDR3 contains 13 residues. Germline V gene data show CDR1 as MNHEY and CDR2 as SVGAGI. The DNA of the CDR3 is TGTGCCAGCAGCTGGACAGGGCAAGAGACCCAGTACTTC. Translation gives CASSWTGQETQYF.

V usage is TRBV3-1 (or the pseudogene TRBV3-2) and J usage is TRBJ1-6; tentative D call: TRBD1 (5 bases). V lost 1 base to trimming and J lost 8 bases, with 21 bases between them. Germline values: CDR1 LGHDT, CDR2 YNNKEL (reference sequence). This CDR3 contains 18 residues. CDR3 amino acids: CASSQGTGRGLGDSPLHF. The CDR3, as DNA: TGTGCCAGCAGCCAAGGTACGGGGCGGGGCCTGGGGGATTCACCCCTCCACTTT.

The chain has TRBV5-6 and TRBJ2-5; 16 bases fit TRBD2. Germline V gene sequence: CDR1 SGHDT, CDR2 YYEEEE. Trimming took 4 bases from V and 4 from J; bases not matched to a gene: 10. The CDR3 has 18 amino acids. For the CDR3, the DNA is TGTGCCAGCAGCCACGCAATCGGGACTAGCGGGGGGGGAGAGACCCAGTACTTC. This codes for CASSHAIGTSGGGETQYF. Using reference TRBV5-6 and TRBJ2-5 for the parts outside the CDR3, the full variable domain is DAGVTQSPTHLIKTRGQQVTLRCSPKSGHDTVSWYQQALGQGPQFIFQYYEEEERQRGNFPDRFSGHQFPNYSSELNVNALLLGDSALYLCASSHAIGTSGGGETQYFGPGTRLLVL.

This rearrangement joins TRBV30 to TRBJ1-4; 10 bases are shared with TRBD1. J gave up 8 bases and V 4 bases, and 10 bases lay outside the gene matches. Germline V gene data show CDR1 as GTSNPN and CDR2 as SVGIG (reference sequence). The CDR3 has 15 residues. In DNA, the CDR3 is TGTGCCTGGATCGGACCGGGACAGGGGATCGAAAAACTGTTTTTT. Its translation is CAWIGPGQGIEKLFF.

This sequence joins TRBV7-2 and TRBJ1-3; TRBD1 matches 8 bases. Per germline, CDR1 SGHTA and CDR2 FQGNSA. The ends lost 3 bases at V and 4 bases at J; junction bases unmatched: 5. The CDR3 is made up of 15 amino acids. The CDR3 sequence: CASSFPTGAGNTIYF. Written as DNA, the CDR3 is TGTGCCAGCAGCTTTCCGACAGGGGCCGGAAACACCATATATTTT.

The chain recombines TRBV24-1 with TRBJ2-5; TRBD1 matches 7 bases. This CDR3 region has 13 residues. Trimming took 4 bases from V and 4 from J; bases not matched to a gene: 2. The germline gives CDR1 KGHDR, CDR2 SFDVKD. Here the CDR3 DNA reads TGTGCCACCAGTGAAGGGGGCCGAGAGACCCAGTACTTC. Protein: CATSEGGRETQYF.

The chain combines TRBV18 with TRBJ2-5, with a possible D match to TRBD1 (6 bases). This CDR3 has 16 residues. Germline CDR1 KGHSH, CDR2 LQKENI. V lost 1 base, J lost 5 bases, and 17 bases lay in between. CDR3 nucleotides: TGTGCCAGCTCACCACTCCGTGGGGGCGGTAGGGAGACCCAGTACTTC. Translation gives CASSPLRGGGRETQYF.